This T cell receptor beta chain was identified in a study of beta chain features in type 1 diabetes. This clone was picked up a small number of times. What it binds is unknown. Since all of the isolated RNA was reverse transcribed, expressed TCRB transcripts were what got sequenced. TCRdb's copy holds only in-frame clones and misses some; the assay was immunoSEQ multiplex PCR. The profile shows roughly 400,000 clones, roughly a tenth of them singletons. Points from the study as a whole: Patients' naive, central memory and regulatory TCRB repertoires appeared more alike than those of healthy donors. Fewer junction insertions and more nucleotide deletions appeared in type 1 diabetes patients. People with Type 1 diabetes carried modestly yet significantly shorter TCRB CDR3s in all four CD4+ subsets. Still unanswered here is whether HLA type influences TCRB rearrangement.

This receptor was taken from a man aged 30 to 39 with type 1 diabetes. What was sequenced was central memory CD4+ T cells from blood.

The CDR3 loop reads CASSLRTGSTDTQYF. The CDR3 DNA reads as TGTGCCAGCAGCTTAAGGACAGGGAGCACAGATACGCAGTATTTT. This chain joins TRBV7-8 and TRBJ2-3; TRBD1 agrees at 8 bases. The junction had 1 base not matched to a gene; V was cut back by 2 bases and J by 0 bases. Germline CDR1 reads SGHVS; CDR2 reads FQNEAQ. The CDR3 contains 15 residues.